The TCR beta chain under discussion was sequenced for a study of blood T cell repertoires in COVID-19. Study summary: The United States, Italy and Spain were the sources of the acute and convalescent COVID-19 samples.

Produced via immunoSEQ multiplex PCR; TCRdb's table is partial and in-frame only. The repertoire includes just over 90,000 clones, 80% to 90% of them detected once, and over 15% sits in the top ten. The CDR3 consists of 13 residues. The germline V gene has CDR1 MNHNY and CDR2 SVGAGI (reference sequence). V lost 10 bases, J lost 4 bases, and 17 bases lay in between. V is TRBV6-6 and J is TRBJ2-7, with TRBD2 as a possible D gene (6 bases). The origin of this receptor is a woman over 75 with acute or convalescent COVID-19. Sequencing used peripheral blood. The CDR3 coding sequence is TGTGCCACGTCGCTGGGACTCCAATACGAGCAGTACTTC. Amino acids: CATSLGLQYEQYF.